This TCR beta chain appears in the sequencing data of a study of T cells expressing NK-cell markers. Study-wide context: Eight donors were sequenced, seven testing HCMV-seropositive and one testing seronegative.

Template switching by 5'RACE with UMIs generated the TCR beta cDNA. TCRdb derives one entry per CDR3 protein from the 5' RACE reads, leaving out DNA. The sample data list a few hundred thousand distinct CDR3 sequences. Findings and limits, study-wide: In a group of 5 to 7 donors, dominant NKG2C+ clonotypes represented roughly 1.0-7.0% of CD8+ T cells.

CDR3 length: 15 amino acids. Germline V gives CDR1 MNHEY, CDR2 SMNVEV (reference sequence). As concerns this clonotype: Its specificity is unknown.

This chain uses TRBV27 with TRBJ1-3. Sequenced sample: blood T cells: a sorted CD56 or NKG2C T cell subset, CD4+ or CD8+ T cells, or bulk PBMC T cells (not recorded which). The receptor was derived from a man aged 18 to 70 in good health. The CDR3 loop reads CASSFRALSGNTIYF.